This T cell receptor (beta chain) was observed in a study of a mutant IDH1 vaccine in newly diagnosed glioma. Study background: In some groups vaccination began 4-6 weeks post-radiotherapy; others received it with temozolomide.

A word on this clone: Its antigen is not identified.

The V and J ends lost 0 bases and 7 bases, in that order; junction bases with no gene match: 1. This CDR3 region has 14 residues. Germline V lookup: CDR1 SGHNT, CDR2 YYREEE (reference sequence). This table comes from immunoSEQ multiplex PCR, and its TCRdb copy is limited to in-frame clones, with some not included. The sample includes around 60,000 clones, roughly four fifths of them seen just once. Study conclusions and caveats: Across multiple MHC alleles, 93.3% of patients had vaccine-induced responses.

Stated time point: week 47, end of study. Vaccine doses each comprised 300 ug of mutant IDH1 20-mer peptide, with topical imiquimod. Eight vaccine injections were given to patients in weeks 1, 3, 5, 7, 11, 15, 19 and 23. The TCR comes from a man aged 30 to 39 with glioma. The rearrangement uses TRBV5-4 and TRBJ1-6; 7 nucleotides align to TRBD1. The sequenced sample was PBMCs, obtained from a glioma patient whose treatment included an IDH1 peptide vaccine. CDR3: CASSLEGQNSPLHF. CDR3 DNA: TGTGCCAGCAGCTTGGAGGGACAGAATTCACCCCTCCACTTT.